Listed here are 11 T cell receptor beta chains from one sample, sequenced in a study of spatial heterogeneity in lung cancer. Study-level points and caveats: In tumors, expanded intratumoral alpha and beta TCR counts tracked mutation counts.

The antigens for these receptors are not known. TCRdb reprocessed the 5' RACE reads via MiXCR and lists one record per CDR3 protein. The data show about 11,000 distinct CDR3 sequences, around 8% seen once. Sample time point: sample taken at primary tumor resection. Material: lung tumor tissue, obtained at surgery. The receptors come from a female donor with early-stage non-small cell lung cancer.

This clonotype was seen at least ten times. The chain joins TRBV5-1 to TRBJ2-3; TRBD2 aligns across 8 bases. The CDR3 length is 17 residues. The germline V gene has CDR1 SGHRS and CDR2 YFSETQ. V trimming: 4 bases; J trimming: 1 base; junction bases outside the gene matches: 11. The CDR3 DNA is TGCGCCAGCAGCCTCGGGAGGGGGTCAGCCGGCACAGATACGCAGTATTTT. This codes for CASSLGRGSAGTDTQYF.

This clonotype was seen only a few times. One junction end does not reproduce the germline sequence, and a read error may be involved. The chain recombines TRBV18 with TRBJ2-4; D not certain. In germline, CDR1 is KGHSH, CDR2 LQKENI. This CDR3 spans 15 amino acids. CDR3 DNA sequence: TGTGTCAGCTCACCAACTGCAGTGGCCAAAAACATTCAGTACTTC. It is translated as CVSSPTAVAKNIQYF.

This clonotype was seen ten or more times. The rearrangement links TRBV20-1 to TRBJ2-7; 7 bases are shared with TRBD1. The CDR3 spans 14 residues. Looked up from germline, CDR1 is DFQATT and CDR2 is SNEGSKA (reference sequence). With V trimmed by 3 bases and J by 2 bases, 7 bases remained unmatched. Written as DNA, the CDR3 is TGCAGTGCTAGGGGGACAGATTCGACCTACGAGCAGTACTTC. As protein: CSARGTDSTYEQYF.

In this sample, this clonotype is medium-sized (0.01 to 0.1%). J is TRBJ2-2 and V is TRBV11-2, with TRBD1 matching over 7 bases. This CDR3 has 15 amino acids. With 3 bases clipped from V and 8 bases from J, the junction kept 9 bases outside the gene matches. CDR1 SGHAT and CDR2 FQNNGV come from the germline V gene. CDR3 nucleotides: TGTGCCAGCAGCTTTTACCGGGACAGCGTGGGGGAGCTGTTTTTT. Translation gives CASSFYRDSVGELFF. The variable domain in full, with the rest retrieved from reference TRBV11-2 and TRBJ2-2, is EAGVAQSPRYKIIEKRQSVAFWCNPISGHATLYWYQQILGQGPKLLIQFQNNGVVDDSQLPKDRFSAERLKGVDSTLKIQPAKLEDSAVYLCASSFYRDSVGELFFGEGSRLTVL.

This clonotype was recorded many times. The V gene is TRBV12-3 or TRBV12-4, the J gene TRBJ2-1; the match to TRBD1 covers 7 bases. With 8 bases clipped from V and 4 bases from J, the junction kept 17 bases outside the gene matches. The CDR3 spans 17 residues. The CDR3 DNA reads as TGTGCCAGCTTAGAAAAAACCCGGGACAGCCTTTACAATGAGCAGTTCTTC. Its protein product is CASLEKTRDSLYNEQFF.

This clonotype was detected ten times or more. This chain joins TRBV24-1 and TRBJ2-3; D gene unclear. The V gene lost 6 bases and the J gene lost 6 bases, with 9 bases spanning the gap. The CDR3 has 12 amino acids. Germline CDR1 reads KGHDR; CDR2 reads SFDVKD. The CDR3 nucleotides are TGTGCCACCAGTTCCGGCCCCGATACGCAGTATTTT. It encodes CATSSGPDTQYF.

In this sample, this clonotype turned up many times. The chain couples TRBV27 to TRBJ2-7; 9 nucleotides agree with TRBD1. CDR3 length: 14 amino acids. Germline lookup yields CDR1 MNHEY and CDR2 SMNVEV (reference sequence). V lost 8 bases and J lost 0; bases outside the gene matches: 5. The CDR3 DNA reads TGTGCCAGCCGGGGGACAGGGAGCTCCTACGAGCAGTACTTC. It translates to CASRGTGSSYEQYF.

This clonotype came up many times. This sequence joins TRBV9 and TRBJ2-1; D gene uncertain. The germline V gene encodes CDR1 SGDLS and CDR2 YYNGEE. V was shortened by 0 bases and J by 6 bases, with 10 bases between the two germline ends. The CDR3 length is 14 residues. The CDR3 reads CASSVDGPGNEQFF. DNA for the CDR3: TGTGCCAGCAGCGTAGATGGTCCCGGCAATGAGCAGTTCTTC.

This clonotype was observed at least ten times. The chain links TRBV5-1 to TRBJ2-7; 8 bases are a match to TRBD1. Germline V CDR1 and CDR2: SGHRS, YFSETQ. V trimming: 3 bases; J trimming: 5 bases; junction bases outside the gene matches: 4. CDR3 length: 13 residues. The CDR3 nucleotides read TGCGCCAGCAGCTCACAGGGGGAGCACGAGCAGTACTTC. As protein: CASSSQGEHEQYF. The full variable domain, in which reference TRBV5-1 and TRBJ2-7 provide the parts outside the CDR3, is KAGVTQTPRYLIKTRGQQVTLSCSPISGHRSVSWYQQTPGQGLQFLFEYFSETQRNKGNFPGRFSGRQFSNSRSEMNVSTLELGDSALYLCASSSQGEHEQYFGPGTRLTVT.

The rearrangement uses TRBV7-7 and TRBJ2-3; the D gene is possibly TRBD2 (6 bases). The CDR3 covers 14 residues. Germline V lookup: CDR1 SSHAT, CDR2 FNYEAQ (reference sequence). V shed 1 base and J shed 3 bases, with 8 bases lying between them. The CDR3 spells CASSLGGVTDTQYF. The CDR3 nucleotides read TGTGCCAGCAGCTTAGGGGGGGTGACAGATACGCAGTATTTT.

This clonotype was recorded many times. The chain carries TRBV7-8 and TRBJ2-1; 11 positions match TRBD2. This CDR3 contains 19 residues. CDR1 is SGHVS, CDR2 FQNEAQ, per germline. V shed 1 base, J shed 4 bases, and the junction held 12 bases outside the gene matches. The CDR3 DNA sequence: TGTGCCAGCAGCTTAGTTGGCCTTCGACTAGCGGGACAGTACAATGAGCAGTTCTTC. It specifies CASSLVGLRLAGQYNEQFF.